Listed here are 17 T cell receptor beta chains from one sample, sequenced in a study of blood T cell repertoires in COVID-19. Clones were sequenced by immunoSEQ multiplex PCR, and TCRdb holds only the in-frame ones, with some missing. The top ten clones hold less than 10% of a sample with around 170,000 clones, around four fifths of them seen once. Sequenced sample: peripheral blood. These receptors came from a woman aged 70-85 years with COVID-19, enrolled during active disease.

The V call is TRBV4-3, the J call TRBJ2-1, with 10 bases identical to TRBD1. The CDR3 has 17 amino acids. The J segment lost 2 bases and the V segment lost 0 bases, leaving 4 bases of the junction unmatched. The germline CDR1 and CDR2 sequences are LGHNA and YSLEER. CDR3: CASSQEGGQGAYNEQFF. The CDR3 DNA sequence: TGCGCCAGCAGCCAAGAGGGAGGACAGGGGGCCTACAATGAGCAGTTCTTC.

The V gene is TRBV4-3, the J gene TRBJ2-1, with 7 nucleotides matching TRBD1. After removal of 5 bases from V and 6 bases from J, the junction contained 16 bases not matched to a gene. Germline assignment: CDR1 LGHNA and CDR2 YSLEER. This CDR3 contains 17 residues. CDR3 sequence (DNA): TGCGCCAGCAGCTATCAATGGCAAGGGGGCGCATTCAATGAGCAGTTCTTC. Translated, it gives CASSYQWQGGAFNEQFF.

The rearrangement uses TRBV6-2 or TRBV6-3 and TRBJ1-5; 7 nucleotides line up with TRBD1. CDR1 is MNHEY and CDR2 is SVGEGT in the germline V gene. The CDR3 extends over 15 amino acids. The junction had 3 bases not matched to a gene; V was cut back by 4 bases and J by 0 bases. In nucleotides, the CDR3 is TGTGCCAGCAGTTCGGGACAGCTTAGCAATCAGCCCCAGCATTTT. Amino acids: CASSSGQLSNQPQHF.

The rearrangement uses TRBV21-1 and TRBJ2-7; TRBD2, as called in the table, went unchecked against the DNA. TRBV21-1 is a recognized pseudogene. This CDR3 has 11 residues. CDR3 nucleotide sequence: TGTGCCATCCCCTTCCGGGACTCCCAGTACTTC. It translates to CAIPFRDSQYF.

This sequence joins TRBV5-1 and TRBJ2-7, with 12 bases matching TRBD1. From germline, CDR1 is SGHRS and CDR2 YFSETQ. This CDR3 has 15 residues. Trimming at V came to 5 bases and at J to 3 bases, leaving 6 bases not matched to a gene. This CDR3 is CASSSGTGGLYEQYF. The CDR3 region has the DNA TGCGCCAGCAGTTCCGGGACAGGGGGCCTCTACGAGCAGTACTTC.

V gene TRBV28 combines with J gene TRBJ1-4; D perhaps matches TRBD1 (6 bases). This CDR3 region has 14 residues. Germline-derived CDR1 and CDR2 are MDHEN and SYDVKM. The CDR3 nucleotides are TGTGCGTCCGGGGAAGGCAGGGGACGAGAAAAACTGTTTTTT. Translating it yields CASGEGRGREKLFF.

The chain links TRBV7-6 to TRBJ2-1; TRBD2 aligns across 9 bases. The CDR3 has 15 amino acids. Germline lookup yields CDR1 SGHVS and CDR2 FNYEAQ. With V trimmed by 1 base and J by 4 bases, 2 bases remained unmatched. CDR3 nucleotides: TGTGCCAGCAGCTTAGATAGCGGGAGTTACAATGAGCAGTTCTTC. Its translation is CASSLDSGSYNEQFF. Full variable domain (outside the CDR3, taken from reference TRBV7-6 and TRBJ2-1): GAGVSQSPRYKVTKRGQDVALRCDPISGHVSLYWYRQALGQGPEFLTYFNYEAQQDKSGLPNDRFSAERPEGSISTLTIQRTEQRDSAMYRCASSLDSGSYNEQFFGPGTRLTVL.

The chain has TRBV25-1 and TRBJ2-1; 9 nucleotides match TRBD1. V shed 5 bases, J shed 4 bases, and the junction held 6 bases outside the gene matches. The CDR3 is 15 residues long. Germline loops: CDR1 MGHDK, CDR2 SYGVNS. This CDR3 is CASSPPTGGYNEQFF. CDR3 nucleotide sequence: TGTGCCAGCAGTCCTCCGACAGGGGGTTACAATGAGCAGTTCTTC.

The rearrangement links TRBV2 to TRBJ1-2; D might be TRBD1 (5 bases). CDR3 length: 13 residues. V lost 6 bases to trimming and J lost 8 bases, with 16 bases between them. CDR1 is SNHLY, CDR2 FYNNEI, per germline. In DNA, the CDR3 is TGTGCCAGCAGCGACGGAGGGGTGGGCGGCTACACCTTC. It codes for CASSDGGVGGYTF.

This clone was recorded once. The rearrangement joins TRBV29-1 to TRBJ2-3; 8 bases match TRBD1. Germline CDR1 and CDR2: SQVTM and ANQGSEA. Trimming removed 3 bases from V and 0 bases from J; junction bases left unmatched: 5. The CDR3 loop spans 15 amino acids. The CDR3 spells CSVDWTGLSTDTQYF. CDR3 nucleotides: TGCAGCGTTGACTGGACAGGGCTAAGCACAGATACGCAGTATTTT.

The chain couples TRBV7-9 to TRBJ2-7, with TRBD1 as a possible D gene (5 bases). This CDR3 contains 14 residues. V lost 4 bases and J lost 6, with 16 bases in between. CDR1 and CDR2 from the germline V gene are SEHNR and FQNEAQ (reference sequence). CDR3 sequence: CASSSQIRGGEQYF. CDR3 coding DNA: TGTGCCAGCAGCTCCCAAATTAGGGGTGGCGAGCAGTACTTC.

This clone was counted a few times. The rearrangement joins TRBV7-2 to TRBJ1-5, with D possibly TRBD1 on 6 matching bases. In germline, CDR1 is SGHTA, CDR2 FQGNSA. Deletions cut 3 bases from V and 3 bases from J, with 12 bases between. The CDR3 runs to 15 residues. Here the CDR3 reads CASSLSQGLNQPQHF. The CDR3 nucleotides are TGTGCCAGCAGCTTGTCACAGGGCCTCAATCAGCCCCAGCATTTT.

The chain uses TRBV7-2 and TRBJ2-6; the match to TRBD2 covers 8 bases. This CDR3 has 19 residues. In germline, CDR1 is SGHTA, CDR2 FQGNSA. J was trimmed by 1 base and V by 2 bases; bases with no gene match: 10. CDR3 DNA: TGTGCCAGCAGCTTAAGACGGGGGGGCCGTGGATCTGGGGCCAACGTCCTGACTTTC. This translates into CASSLRRGGRGSGANVLTF.

V usage is TRBV19 and J usage is TRBJ2-2; 7 nucleotides match TRBD2. Trimming at V came to 7 bases and at J to 7 bases, leaving 15 bases not matched to a gene. Germline values: CDR1 LNHDA, CDR2 SQIVND (reference sequence). The CDR3 is made up of 16 amino acids. This CDR3 is CASTIFVREGHGELFF. CDR3 nucleotide sequence: TGTGCCAGTACCATATTCGTCAGGGAGGGGCACGGGGAGCTGTTTTTT.

This clone came up once. The chain carries TRBV7-8 and TRBJ2-1; 9 positions agree with TRBD1. The J segment lost 7 bases and the V segment lost 0 bases, leaving 4 bases of the junction unmatched. In germline, CDR1 is SGHVS, CDR2 FQNEAQ. The CDR3 covers 15 residues. The CDR3 DNA reads as TGTGCCAGCAGCTTAGCGAGCGACAGGGGGAATGAGCAGTTCTTC. It is translated as CASSLASDRGNEQFF.

J is TRBJ1-5 and V is TRBV6-5; D remains unclear. The germline V gene has CDR1 MNHEY and CDR2 SVGAGI. The V and J ends lost 5 bases and 3 bases respectively, with 11 bases between them. CDR3 length: 14 residues. CDR3 in amino acids: CASSPGRDNQPQHF. The CDR3 bases are TGTGCCAGCAGTCCCGGGAGAGACAATCAGCCCCAGCATTTT.

The CDR3 sequence is CASDYRDSQEGNYGYTF. CDR3 bases: TGTGCCAGCGATTACCGGGACTCTCAGGAGGGTAACTATGGCTACACCTTC. The chain links TRBV28 to TRBJ1-2, with D possibly being TRBD1 (5 bases). CDR3 size: 17 residues. V was shortened by 8 bases and J by 1 base, with 23 bases between the two germline ends. Germline V CDR1 and CDR2: MDHEN, SYDVKM.